The T cell receptor beta chain described here comes from a study of T cells in Graves' hyperthyroidism and ophthalmopathy. On the study more broadly: Initial diagnosis, before any treatment, was when peripheral blood was collected.

The source material, RNA transcripts, was used to amplify TCR beta CDR3 regions. HTBI primers were the set used in a first-round RT-PCR of the TCR CDR3. TCRdb re-called the multiplex PCR reads through MiXCR, storing one row per CDR3 protein. The sample shows 300,000 to 450,000 distinct CDR3 sequences, roughly 15% of them seen only once. Clinical Activity Scores of at least 3, NOSPECS grades of at least 4 and durations under 3 months characterized ophthalmopathy patients. The study excluded patients with uncontrolled infection, other autoimmune disease, pregnancy or lactation. The authors took PBMCs from 10 ml fresh peripheral blood. This clonotype has a count of ten or more. The germline V and J ends were trimmed by 8 bases and 5 bases, with 18 bases remaining between them. Per germline, CDR1 MNHNS and CDR2 SASEGT. The CDR3 sequence is 14 residues long.

This rearrangement joins TRBV6-1 to TRBJ2-5; possible D gene TRBD2, 6 bases. Sequenced input: blood. This TCR derives from a woman younger than 45 with Graves' ophthalmopathy. The CDR3 loop reads CASSGGMGVETQYF. The CDR3 DNA reads as TGTGCCAGCTCCGGGGGTATGGGTGTTGAGACCCAGTACTTC.